The T cell receptor (beta chain) described here comes from a study of blood T cell repertoires in COVID-19 (dated by TCRdb to about 2020). Study-wide context: Collaborator samples came from the United States, Italy and Spain and covered acute and convalescent phases of COVID-19. The material from the prospective study consisted of cDNA or gDNA derived from T cells, B-cell-depleted T cells, or PBMCs. Deeply sampled blood TCRbeta repertoires from subjects exposed to, actively infected with, or recovered from COVID-19 were included in the dataset. The repertoires were released in a freely available public database meant as a resource for research on the immune response to SARS-CoV-2. Samples came from the ongoing ImmuneRACE study (first 160 participants) plus 1,254 subjects from 6 global collaborators. The sample metadata nearly always contained a de-identified subject ID, COVID-19 status, age in years and sex. Where available, HLA class I and class II types were taken from metadata supplied by the sample provider and were not determined by assay-based typing. The full study reports these points: The amount of clinical and demographic metadata varied by source and participant and was provided uncurated.

TCRbeta CDR3 regions were amplified from genomic DNA by means of the immunoSEQ Assay, a bias-controlled multiplex PCR. Per the original workflow: The number of nucleated cells in each sample was estimated from the amplification of reference gene primers within the assay. To quantify the absolute abundance of each unique TCRbeta CDR3 rearrangement, sequence reads were collapsed and filtered. For each sample, productive Simpson clonality was calculated by taking the square root of Simpson's diversity index across productive rearrangements. In TCRdb, the immuneACCESS table is reduced to in-frame sequences with V and J assigned. These tables do not hold every clone; where another copy was compared, an unresolved V gene accounts for under half, and the others remain unexplained. V and J calls and clone size follow that table, whereas D and trimming were derived from the DNA. In all, the sample holds 200,000 to 250,000 clones, and around 82% of those were seen once. Approximately 4.5% of the sample is held by the ten biggest clonotypes.

On this clone itself: Its antigen specificity is not known. No much larger clone is present one base from it, and per-base qualities are unavailable. The sample contains more than one DNA sequence encoding this CDR3.

Each collaborating institution followed its own protocols to collect whole blood in K2EDTA tubes. Collaborator samples were shipped for TCRbeta analysis as frozen whole blood, isolated PBMCs, or DNA extracted from either sample type. V lost 8 bases and J lost 3 bases, and the count of bases not matched to a germline gene is 6. The germline V gene specifies MNHEY as CDR1 and SVGAGI as CDR2. Spanning cysteine to phenylalanine, the CDR3 consists of 13 amino acids. The kept DNA is CDR3 alone, 39 bases in frame from the first base. The receptor was derived from a woman between 65 and 79 years old with acute or convalescent COVID-19. Input material: peripheral blood. Here the chain combines TRBV6-5 and TRBJ1-1; 7 middle bases align to TRBD1. The bases read TGTGCCAGCCGAGACAGGGAGGACACTGAAGCTTTCTTT. Its protein is CASRDREDTEAFF.